The 6 T cell receptor beta chains listed next were all sequenced from one sample in a study of blood T cells in healthy people across ages. Primed by a sample-barcoded 5' primer and a J-beta primer mix, a second PCR proceeded for 7 to 11 cycles. TCRdb recomputed calls from the 5' RACE reads with MiXCR, one row per CDR3 protein. The sample carries roughly 1.4 million distinct CDR3 sequences, approximately 59% recorded once. The sequencing sample was made of blood. Receptor source: a man younger than 30 in good health.

This clonotype has more than one count but fewer than ten. J is TRBJ1-2 and V is TRBV6-5; 9 positions match TRBD1. The CDR3 is 17 amino acids. Germline assignment: CDR1 MNHEY and CDR2 SVGAGI. V dropped 2 bases and J dropped 4; count of bases not matched to a gene: 11. CDR3 DNA sequence: TGTGCCAGCAGTTACCTCATACACAGGGGGCTAGGCTATGGCTACACCTTC. Translation gives CASSYLIHRGLGYGYTF.

The J gene is TRBJ2-1, the V gene TRBV3-1, with unresolved D. This CDR3 has 18 residues. Germline CDR1 and CDR2: LGHDT and YNNKEL (reference sequence). The germline V and J ends were trimmed by 2 bases and 4 bases, with 21 bases remaining between them. CDR3: CASSQSFGHFHLYNEQFF. The CDR3 region has the DNA TGTGCCAGCAGCCAAAGTTTCGGGCACTTCCACCTATACAATGAGCAGTTCTTC.

This clonotype was seen a few times. The junction and the germline gene differ at one end; a read error may be behind it. V is TRBV4-1 and J is TRBJ2-3; 7 nucleotides match TRBD2. The CDR3 is 16 amino acids. In germline, CDR1 is MGHRA, CDR2 YSYEKL. Here the CDR3 DNA reads TGCGCTAGCAGCCAAGCTTGGGCTAGCGGAACAGATACGCAGTATTTT. It is translated as CASSQAWASGTDTQYF.

The chain joins TRBV29-1 to TRBJ1-2, with D possibly being TRBD1 (5 bases). From germline, CDR1 is SQVTM and CDR2 ANQGSEA. V was clipped by 2 bases and J by 0 bases, with 13 bases between them. This CDR3 has 15 residues. In nucleotides, the CDR3 is TGCAGCGTTGAATTGGTACAGGCAGCTAACTATGGCTACACCTTC. It yields the protein CSVELVQAANYGYTF.

This sequence joins TRBV6-5 and TRBJ2-6; TRBD1 might be the D (5 bases). The V gene's germline CDR1 is MNHEY and CDR2 SVGAGI. V was clipped by 0 bases and J by 4 bases, with 10 bases between them. The CDR3 contains 16 residues. The CDR3 nucleotides read TGTGCCAGCAGTTACTCGACCAGGGTCGGGGCCAACGTCCTGACTTTC. Its protein product is CASSYSTRVGANVLTF.

The chain recombines TRBV4-1 with TRBJ2-4; the D is unclear. The V end was cut by 2 bases, the J end by 0 bases, with 2 bases between. The CDR3 has 13 residues. Per the germline V gene, CDR1 is MGHRA and CDR2 is YSYEKL. The CDR3 spells CASSQLAKNIQYF. CDR3 bases: TGCGCCAGCAGCCAACTAGCCAAAAACATTCAGTACTTC.